The clone carrying this T cell receptor (beta chain) has a handful of counts. The source of the sample is a study of blood T cell repertoires in COVID-19. At the level of the study: From T cells, B-cell-depleted T cells, or PBMCs came the material, which was cDNA or gDNA.

TCRdb's copy holds only in-frame clones and misses some; the assay was immunoSEQ multiplex PCR. The sample includes tens of thousands of clones, roughly nine tenths of them seen just once. CDR1 and CDR2 (germline): SGHRS, YFSETQ. This CDR3 spans 15 amino acids. V gave up 0 bases and J gave up 5 bases, with 15 bases separating them. The sequenced material came from peripheral blood. The sequence derives from a man in his sixties with COVID-19, enrolled during active disease. This chain connects TRBV5-1 to TRBJ2-7; the D gene is possibly TRBD1 (6 bases). In nucleotides, the CDR3 is TGCGCCAGCAGCTTGGCAGGGGCCCCGACCGACGAGCAGTACTTC. Translating it yields CASSLAGAPTDEQYF.